The clone carrying this T cell receptor (beta chain) was seen a few times. Its antigen remains unknown. Alongside a J-beta primer mix, a sample-barcoded 5' primer served in a second PCR lasting roughly 7 to 11 cycles. MiXCR, applied by TCRdb to the 5' RACE reads, yields one record per CDR3 protein. The table has about 1 million distinct CDR3 sequences, roughly 45% seen once. CDR1 is SGHNT, CDR2 YYREEE, per germline (reference sequence). This CDR3 region has 15 residues. V was trimmed by 0 bases and J by 2 bases, leaving 10 bases between them. The data are from a study of blood T cells in healthy people across ages. Study-level background: Per two T cells, about one barcoded beta molecule was captured through template switching. Broader study findings: There was no known CMV status for donors, so expanded clonotype changes were possibly confounded.

Sequencing was done on a sample of blood. The TCR originated in a woman in her sixties in good health. V and J are TRBV5-4 and TRBJ2-3; D is ambiguous. In DNA, the CDR3 is TGTGCCAGCAGCTTGGCCGCACGAACCACAGATACGCAGTATTTT. Its protein is CASSLAARTTDTQYF.